The sequence of this T cell receptor beta chain was determined in a study of cytomegalovirus exposure and HLA in healthy donors. The CDR3 loop spans 14 amino acids. Trimming removed 2 bases from V and 4 bases from J, with 12 bases in between. Germline V CDR1 and CDR2: SGHRS, YFSETQ. General study findings and limits: Listed as cytomegalovirus-associated were 150 or so TCR beta chains.

Clones were sequenced by immunoSEQ multiplex PCR, and TCRdb holds only the in-frame ones, with some missing. The sample lists more than 200,000 clones; 80% to 95% were seen once. As concerns this clone: Its antigen is not identified.

V usage is TRBV5-1 and J usage is TRBJ1-1; no reliable D call. The sequenced sample was PBMCs. This TCR derives from a woman aged 30 to 39 in good health and CMV-seronegative. Written as DNA, the CDR3 is TGCGCCAGCAGCTTACTGAATGAGGGCACTGAAGCTTTCTTT. As protein: CASSLLNEGTEAFF.